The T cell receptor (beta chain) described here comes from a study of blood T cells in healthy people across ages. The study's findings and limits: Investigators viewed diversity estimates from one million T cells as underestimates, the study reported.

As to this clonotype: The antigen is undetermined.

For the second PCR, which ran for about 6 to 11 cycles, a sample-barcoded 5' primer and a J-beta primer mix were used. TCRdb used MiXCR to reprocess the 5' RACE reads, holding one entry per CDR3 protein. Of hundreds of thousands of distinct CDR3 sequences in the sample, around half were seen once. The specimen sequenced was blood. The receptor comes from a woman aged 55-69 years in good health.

The CDR3 coding sequence is TGTGCCAGCAGCGTAGGAGCGTACCAAGAGACCCAGTACTTC. Amino acid sequence: CASSVGAYQETQYF. This chain uses TRBV9 with TRBJ2-5; D remains unclear. The CDR3 spans 14 residues. The germline CDR1 and CDR2 sequences are SGDLS and YYNGEE. The ends were cut back, 0 bases at V and 0 bases at J, with 6 bases in the middle.